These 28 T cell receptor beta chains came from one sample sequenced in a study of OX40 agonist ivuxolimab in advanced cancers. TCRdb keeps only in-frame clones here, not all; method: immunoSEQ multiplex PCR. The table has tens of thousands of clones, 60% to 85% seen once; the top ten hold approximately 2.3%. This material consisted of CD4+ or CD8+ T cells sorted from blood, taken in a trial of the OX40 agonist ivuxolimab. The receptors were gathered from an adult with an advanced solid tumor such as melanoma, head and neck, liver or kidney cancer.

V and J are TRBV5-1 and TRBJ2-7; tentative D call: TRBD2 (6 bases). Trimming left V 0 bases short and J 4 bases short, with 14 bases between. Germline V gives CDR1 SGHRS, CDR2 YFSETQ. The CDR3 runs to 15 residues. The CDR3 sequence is CASSLERLGRYEQYF. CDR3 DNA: TGCGCCAGCAGCTTGGAGCGGTTAGGGAGGTACGAGCAGTACTTC.

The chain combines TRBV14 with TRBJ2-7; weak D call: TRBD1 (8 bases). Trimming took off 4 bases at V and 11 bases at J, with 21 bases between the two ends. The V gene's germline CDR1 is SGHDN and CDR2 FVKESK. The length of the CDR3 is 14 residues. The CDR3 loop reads CASSPQGGTTMKYF. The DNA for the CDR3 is TGTGCCAGCAGCCCACAGGGGGGGACTACGATGAAGTACTTC.

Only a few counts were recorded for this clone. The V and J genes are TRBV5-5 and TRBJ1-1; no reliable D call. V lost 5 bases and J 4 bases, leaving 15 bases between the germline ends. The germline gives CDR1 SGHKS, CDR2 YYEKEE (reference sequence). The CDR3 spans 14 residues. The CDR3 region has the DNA TGTGCCAGCAGGGTGGGATTTGTGGCCACTGAAGCTTTCTTT. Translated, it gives CASRVGFVATEAFF. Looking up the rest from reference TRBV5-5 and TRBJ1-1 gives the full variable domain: DAGVTQSPTHLIKTRGQQVTLRCSPISGHKSVSWYQQVLGQGPQFIFQYYEKEERGRGNFPDRFSARQFPNYSSELNVNALLLGDSALYLCASRVGFVATEAFFGQGTRLTVV.

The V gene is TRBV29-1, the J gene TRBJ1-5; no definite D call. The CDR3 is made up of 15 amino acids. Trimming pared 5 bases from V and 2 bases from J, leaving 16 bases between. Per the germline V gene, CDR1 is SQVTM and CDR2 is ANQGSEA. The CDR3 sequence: CSVSDGLLGNQPQHF. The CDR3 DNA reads TGCAGCGTTTCCGACGGACTACTAGGCAATCAGCCCCAGCATTTT.

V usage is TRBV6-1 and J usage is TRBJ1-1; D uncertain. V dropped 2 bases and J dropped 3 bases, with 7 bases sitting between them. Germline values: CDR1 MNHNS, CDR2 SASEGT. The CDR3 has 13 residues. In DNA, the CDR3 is TGTGCCAGCAGTGAACAGACCTACACTGAAGCTTTCTTT. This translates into CASSEQTYTEAFF.

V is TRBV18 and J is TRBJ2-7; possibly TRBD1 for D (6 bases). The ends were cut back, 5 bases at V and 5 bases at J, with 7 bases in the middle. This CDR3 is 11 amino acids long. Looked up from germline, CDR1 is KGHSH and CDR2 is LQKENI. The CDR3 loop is CASSGGNEQYF. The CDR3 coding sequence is TGTGCCAGCTCAGGGGGCAACGAGCAGTACTTC.

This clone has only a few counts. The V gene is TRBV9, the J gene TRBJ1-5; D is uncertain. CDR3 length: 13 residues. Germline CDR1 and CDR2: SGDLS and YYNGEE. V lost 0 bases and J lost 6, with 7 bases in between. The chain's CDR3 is CASSVGPGQPQHF. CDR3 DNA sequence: TGTGCCAGCAGCGTAGGTCCAGGTCAGCCCCAGCATTTT.

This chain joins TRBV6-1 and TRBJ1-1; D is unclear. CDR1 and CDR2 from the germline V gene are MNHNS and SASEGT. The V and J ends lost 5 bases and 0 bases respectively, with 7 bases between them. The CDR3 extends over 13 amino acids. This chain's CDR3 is CASSLNMNTEAFF. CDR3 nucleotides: TGTGCCAGCAGTCTCAACATGAACACTGAAGCTTTCTTT.

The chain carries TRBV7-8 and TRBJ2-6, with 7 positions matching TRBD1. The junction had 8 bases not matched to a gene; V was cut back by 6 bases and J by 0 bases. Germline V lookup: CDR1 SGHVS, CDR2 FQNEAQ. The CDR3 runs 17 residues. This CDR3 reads CASSSGTVNSGANVLTF. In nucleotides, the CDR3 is TGTGCCAGCAGTTCCGGGACAGTTAACTCTGGGGCCAACGTCCTGACTTTC.

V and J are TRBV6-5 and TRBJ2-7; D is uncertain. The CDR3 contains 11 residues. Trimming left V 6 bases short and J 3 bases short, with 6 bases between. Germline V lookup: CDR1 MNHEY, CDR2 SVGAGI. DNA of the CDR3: TGTGCCAGCAGATCGAACTACGAGCAGTACTTC. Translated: CASRSNYEQYF.

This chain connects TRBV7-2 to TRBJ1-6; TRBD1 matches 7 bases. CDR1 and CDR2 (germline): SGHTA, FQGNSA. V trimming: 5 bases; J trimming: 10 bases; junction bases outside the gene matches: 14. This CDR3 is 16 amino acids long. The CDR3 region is CASSPTGTDYRSPLHF. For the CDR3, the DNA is TGTGCCAGCAGCCCAACCGGGACAGACTATAGATCACCCCTCCACTTT.

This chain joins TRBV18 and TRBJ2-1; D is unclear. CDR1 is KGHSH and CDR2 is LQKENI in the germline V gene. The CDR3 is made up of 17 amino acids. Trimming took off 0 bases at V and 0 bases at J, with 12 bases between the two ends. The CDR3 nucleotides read TGTGCCAGCTCACCACCCATGGCCCTGAGCTCCTACAATGAGCAGTTCTTC. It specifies CASSPPMALSSYNEQFF.

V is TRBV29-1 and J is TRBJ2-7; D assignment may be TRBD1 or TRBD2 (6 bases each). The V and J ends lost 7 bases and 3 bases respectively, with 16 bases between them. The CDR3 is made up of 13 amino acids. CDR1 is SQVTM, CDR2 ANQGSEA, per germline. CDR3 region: CSALRGEGYEQYF. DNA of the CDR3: TGCAGCGCCCTAAGGGGGGAAGGCTACGAGCAGTACTTC.

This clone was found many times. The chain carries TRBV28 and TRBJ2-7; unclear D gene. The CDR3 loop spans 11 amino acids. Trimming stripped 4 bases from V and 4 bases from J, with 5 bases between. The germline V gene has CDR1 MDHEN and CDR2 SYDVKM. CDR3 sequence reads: CASSSEYEQYF. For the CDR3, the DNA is TGTGCCAGCAGTTCAGAGTACGAGCAGTACTTC. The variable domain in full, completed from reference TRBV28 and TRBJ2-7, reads DVKVTQSSRYLVKRTGEKVFLECVQDMDHENMFWYRQDPGLGLRLIYFSYDVKMKEKGDIPEGYSVSREKKERFSLILESASTNQTSMYLCASSSEYEQYFGPGTRLTVT.

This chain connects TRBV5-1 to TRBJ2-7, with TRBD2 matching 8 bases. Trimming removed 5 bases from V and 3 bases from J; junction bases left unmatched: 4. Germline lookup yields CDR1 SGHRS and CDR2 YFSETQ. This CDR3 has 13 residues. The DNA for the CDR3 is TGCGCCAGCAGACTAGCGGCCCTCTACGAGCAGTACTTC. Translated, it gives CASRLAALYEQYF.

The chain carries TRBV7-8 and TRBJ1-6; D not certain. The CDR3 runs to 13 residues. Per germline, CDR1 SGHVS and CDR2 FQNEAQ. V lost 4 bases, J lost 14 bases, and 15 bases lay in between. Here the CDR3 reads CASSSTDQGTLHF. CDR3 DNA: TGTGCCAGCAGCTCGACCGACCAAGGGACCCTCCACTTT.

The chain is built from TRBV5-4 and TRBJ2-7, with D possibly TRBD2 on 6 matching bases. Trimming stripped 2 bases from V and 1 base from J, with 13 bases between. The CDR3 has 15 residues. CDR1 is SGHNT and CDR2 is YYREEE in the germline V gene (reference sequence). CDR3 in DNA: TGTGCCAGCAGCTTTGGAGGGGATGGATCCTACGAGCAGTACTTC. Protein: CASSFGGDGSYEQYF.

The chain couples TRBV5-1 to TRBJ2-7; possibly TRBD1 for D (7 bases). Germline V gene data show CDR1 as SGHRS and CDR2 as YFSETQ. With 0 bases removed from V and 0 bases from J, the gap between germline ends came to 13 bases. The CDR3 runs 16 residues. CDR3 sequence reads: CASSLVGGTASYEQYF. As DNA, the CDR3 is TGCGCCAGCAGCTTGGTTGGCGGGACAGCCTCCTACGAGCAGTACTTC.

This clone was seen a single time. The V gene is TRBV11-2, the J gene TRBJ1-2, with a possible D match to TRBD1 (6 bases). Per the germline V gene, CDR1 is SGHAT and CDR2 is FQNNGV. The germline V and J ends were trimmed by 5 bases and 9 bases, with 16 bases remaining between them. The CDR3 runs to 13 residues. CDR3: CASSLAGETSYTF. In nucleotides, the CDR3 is TGTGCCAGCAGCCTCGCAGGGGAAACTAGCTACACCTTC.

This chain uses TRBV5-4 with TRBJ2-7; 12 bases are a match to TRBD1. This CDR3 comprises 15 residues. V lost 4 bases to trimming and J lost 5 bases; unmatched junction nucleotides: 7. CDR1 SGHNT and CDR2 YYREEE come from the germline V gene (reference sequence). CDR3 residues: CASSPPGQGANEQYF. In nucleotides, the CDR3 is TGTGCCAGCAGCCCCCCGGGACAGGGGGCGAACGAGCAGTACTTC.

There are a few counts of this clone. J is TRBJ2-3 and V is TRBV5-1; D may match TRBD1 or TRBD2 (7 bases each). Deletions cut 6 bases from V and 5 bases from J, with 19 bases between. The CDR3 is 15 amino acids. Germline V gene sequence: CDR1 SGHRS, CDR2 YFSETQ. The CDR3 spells CASKEGGGSIDTQYF. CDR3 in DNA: TGCGCCAGCAAAGAGGGAGGGGGCTCGATAGATACGCAGTATTTT.

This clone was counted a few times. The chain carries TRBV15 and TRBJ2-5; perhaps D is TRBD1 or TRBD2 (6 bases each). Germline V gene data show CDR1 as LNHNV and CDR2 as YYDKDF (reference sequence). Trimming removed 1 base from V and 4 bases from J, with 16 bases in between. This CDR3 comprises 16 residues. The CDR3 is CATSRGGANGRETQYF. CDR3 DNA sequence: TGTGCCACCAGCAGAGGGGGGGCGAACGGGAGAGAGACCCAGTACTTC.

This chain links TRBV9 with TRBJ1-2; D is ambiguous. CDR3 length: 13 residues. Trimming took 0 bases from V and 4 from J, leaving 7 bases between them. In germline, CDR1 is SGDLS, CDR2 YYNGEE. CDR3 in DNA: TGTGCCAGCAGCGTAGAAGGGAGCTATGGCTACACCTTC. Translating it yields CASSVEGSYGYTF. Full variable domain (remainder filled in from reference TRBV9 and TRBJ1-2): DSGVTQTPKHLITATGQRVTLRCSPRSGDLSVYWYQQSLDQGLQFLIQYYNGEERAKGNILERFSAQQFPDLHSELNLSSLELGDSALYFCASSVEGSYGYTFGSGTRLTVV.

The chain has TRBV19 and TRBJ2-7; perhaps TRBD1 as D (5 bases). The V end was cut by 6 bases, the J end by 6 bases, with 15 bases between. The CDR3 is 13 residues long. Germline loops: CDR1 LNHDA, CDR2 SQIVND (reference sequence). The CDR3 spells CASSPQGSREQYF. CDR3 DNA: TGTGCCAGTAGCCCGCAGGGTTCTCGCGAGCAGTACTTC.

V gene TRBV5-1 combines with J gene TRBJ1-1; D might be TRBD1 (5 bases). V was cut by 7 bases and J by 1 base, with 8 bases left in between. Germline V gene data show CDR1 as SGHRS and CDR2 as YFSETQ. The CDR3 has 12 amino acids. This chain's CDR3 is CASGGTNTEAFF. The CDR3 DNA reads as TGCGCCAGCGGGGGGACGAACACTGAAGCTTTCTTT.

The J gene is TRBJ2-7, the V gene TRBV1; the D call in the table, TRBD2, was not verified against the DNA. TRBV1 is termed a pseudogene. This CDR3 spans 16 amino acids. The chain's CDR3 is CTSSQEGDSGGNEQYF. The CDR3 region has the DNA TGCACCAGCAGCCAAGAGGGGGACTCAGGAGGAAACGAGCAGTACTTC.

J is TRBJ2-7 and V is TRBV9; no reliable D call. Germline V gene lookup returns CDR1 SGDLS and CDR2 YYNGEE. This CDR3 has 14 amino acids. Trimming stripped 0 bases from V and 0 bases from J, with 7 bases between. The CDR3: CASSVAANSYEQYF. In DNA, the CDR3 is TGTGCCAGCAGCGTAGCGGCCAACTCCTACGAGCAGTACTTC.

The chain's CDR3 is CASRLAGGLYNEQFF. CDR3 DNA sequence: TGTGCCAGCAGGTTAGCGGGAGGCCTCTACAATGAGCAGTTCTTC. The rearrangement links TRBV28 to TRBJ2-1, with 10 positions matching TRBD2. Germline assignment: CDR1 MDHEN and CDR2 SYDVKM. After removal of 6 bases from V and 3 bases from J, the junction contained 5 bases not matched to a gene. The CDR3 has 15 residues. Together with reference TRBV28 and TRBJ2-1, the CDR3 gives the full variable domain: DVKVTQSSRYLVKRTGEKVFLECVQDMDHENMFWYRQDPGLGLRLIYFSYDVKMKEKGDIPEGYSVSREKKERFSLILESASTNQTSMYLCASRLAGGLYNEQFFGPGTRLTVL.